This T cell receptor (beta chain) originates from a study of T cells in Graves' hyperthyroidism and ophthalmopathy. At least 3 on the Clinical Activity Score was recorded for ophthalmopathy patients, who also had NOSPECS grade at least 4 and duration under 3 months. This clonotype came up many times. The antigen is not known. RNA transcripts provided the source from which TCR beta CDR3 regions were amplified. TCR CDR3 underwent first-round RT-PCR with the HTBI primer set. TCRdb redid the calling of the multiplex PCR reads with MiXCR, one entry per CDR3 protein. The table lists a few hundred thousand distinct CDR3 sequences, roughly 14% of them singletons. Study-level findings and limits: Ophthalmopathy was told apart from stable hyperthyroidism by a 13 V-J model.

The TCR sequence derives from a woman aged 25 to 39 with Graves' ophthalmopathy. The sample taken for sequencing was blood.

Here the CDR3 reads CASSENRGTNTEAFF. CDR3 bases: TGTGCCAGCAGCGAAAACAGGGGAACGAACACTGAAGCTTTCTTT. V is TRBV7-9 and J is TRBJ1-1; 7 bases fit TRBD1. CDR3 length: 15 residues. V lost 5 bases and J lost 1; bases outside the gene matches: 7. Germline lookup yields CDR1 SEHNR and CDR2 FQNEAQ (reference sequence).